The TCR beta chain described here comes from a study of blood T cells in healthy people across ages. The germline CDR1 and CDR2 sequences are ENHRY and SYGVKD. J was trimmed by 5 bases and V by 5 bases; bases with no gene match: 7. This CDR3 spans 15 amino acids. The use of a sample-barcoded 5' primer and a J-beta primer mix characterized a second PCR of 7 to 11 cycles. TCRdb re-analysed the 5' RACE reads in MiXCR, keeping a single row per CDR3 protein. The sample holds 730,000 or so distinct CDR3 sequences, roughly 43% seen once. The V call is TRBV10-3, the J call TRBJ2-7; 12 positions agree with TRBD2. Specimen: blood. This receptor was taken from an older woman in good health. The CDR3 bases are TGTGCCATCAGTCGACTAGCGGGAGTAACAAACGAGCAGTACTTC. The encoded protein is CAISRLAGVTNEQYF.